These T cell receptor beta chains were read from a single sample in a study of T cells after yellow fever vaccination. TCRdb re-called the 5' RACE reads through MiXCR, storing one row per CDR3 protein. The repertoire has some 200,000 distinct CDR3 sequences, under 3.5% of them found once; the top ten carry about 3.3%. The sample was CD4+ T cells sorted from PBMCs, taken 10 days after the yellow fever booster vaccination. Receptors originate from a man between 18 and 35 years old who received the YFV17D yellow fever vaccine. Both conserved end residues are part of each CDR3. A D gene is named only where the DNA matches it firmly. Only some rows state a clone size, as once, few, many or a class for expanded clones.

cdr3_aa | cdr3_nt | v_call | clone_size | d_call | j_call
CASSRTGQNQETQYF | TGTGCCAGCAGCCGGACCGGACAGAATCAAGAGACCCAGTACTTC | TRBV14 | . | . | TRBJ2-5
CASSEQGHTIYF | TGTGCCAGCAGCGAACAGGGACACACCATATATTTT | TRBV7-2 | few | . | TRBJ1-3
CASSLGGTHNSPLHF | TGTGCCAGCAGCTTAGGTGGCACACACAATTCACCCCTCCACTTT | TRBV7-3 | many | . | TRBJ1-6
CASRTDRTQHF | TGTGCCAGCAGAACGGACAGAACACAGCATTTT | TRBV6-2/TRBV6-3 | . | . | TRBJ1-5
CASREGPNSNQPQHF | TGCGCCAGCAGGGAAGGCCCCAATAGCAATCAGCCCCAGCATTTT | TRBV5-1 | many | . | TRBJ1-5
CASSTGVGTEAFF | TGTGCCAGCAGCACAGGGGTGGGCACTGAAGCTTTCTTT | TRBV11-2 | few | TRBD1 | TRBJ1-1
CASSQAGGQGEQYF | TGTGCCAGCAGCCAAGCCGGGGGTCAGGGCGAGCAGTACTTC | TRBV3-1 | many | . | TRBJ2-7
CASSQDRPHPVGTTNTEAFF | TGTGCCAGCAGCCAAGATCGGCCCCACCCGGTCGGGACAACTAACACTGAAGCTTTCTTT | TRBV14 | . | . | TRBJ1-1
CASSQGLSYEQYF | TGTGCCAGCAGCCAGGGCCTCTCCTACGAGCAGTACTTC | TRBV7-8 | many | . | TRBJ2-7
CASISARSTGELFF | TGTGCCAGCATTTCAGCTAGAAGCACCGGGGAGCTGTTTTTT | TRBV2 | many | . | TRBJ2-2
CASSSGVGLVTQYF | TGCGCCAGCAGCTCTGGAGTGGGGCTTGTGACCCAGTACTTC | TRBV5-1 | few | . | TRBJ2-5
CASSLTSGADTQYF | TGTGCCAGCAGCTTGACTAGCGGGGCAGATACGCAGTATTTT | TRBV9 | many | TRBD2 | TRBJ2-3
CATSRDFSVLETQYF | TGTGCCACCAGCAGAGATTTCTCAGTATTGGAGACCCAGTACTTC | TRBV15 | . | . | TRBJ2-5
CASLRGKYSNQPQHF | TGTGCCAGCTTAAGAGGAAAATATAGCAATCAGCCCCAGCATTTT | TRBV6-2/TRBV6-3 | . | . | TRBJ1-5
CATSAVGGTDTQYF | TGTGCCACCTCGGCCGTCGGTGGGACAGATACGCAGTATTTT | TRBV24-1 | . | . | TRBJ2-3
CASSRGEAGRAFF | TGTGCCAGCAGCCGGGGCGAGGCAGGGAGAGCTTTCTTT | TRBV5-4 | . | . | TRBJ1-1
CASRGTGKVGELFF | TGTGCCAGTAGAGGGACAGGGAAGGTCGGGGAGCTGTTTTTT | TRBV19 | . | TRBD1 | TRBJ2-2
CASSHDEGPSSYNEQFF | TGTGCCAGCAGCCACGACGAGGGACCTAGCTCCTACAATGAGCAGTTCTTC | TRBV7-8 | many | . | TRBJ2-1
CASSRSAGPPDRTDTQYF | TGTGCCAGCAGCCGTTCGGCCGGACCCCCTGACCGCACAGATACGCAGTATTTT | TRBV13 | . | . | TRBJ2-3
CASSQGASGELFF | TGCGCCAGCTCACAGGGGGCATCGGGGGAGCTGTTTTTT | TRBV10-2 | many | TRBD1 | TRBJ2-2
CASSQDSKGRNYGYTF | TGCGCCAGCAGCCAAGATTCGAAAGGGCGAAACTATGGCTACACCTTC | TRBV4-3 | many | . | TRBJ1-2
CASNPPGHEQFF | TGTGCCAGCAACCCCCCAGGCCATGAGCAGTTCTTC | TRBV12-3/TRBV12-4 | many | . | TRBJ2-1
CASSLMSVQETQYF | TGTGCCAGCAGCTTAATGTCAGTCCAAGAGACCCAGTACTTC | TRBV7-2 | many | . | TRBJ2-5
CASSWASSGTPKFF | TGTGCCAGCAGTTGGGCGTCTTCCGGGACTCCCAAATTCTTC | TRBV12-3/TRBV12-4 | few | . | TRBJ2-1
CASSLAIGQPQHF | TGTGCCAGCAGTTTAGCTATAGGGCAGCCCCAGCATTTT | TRBV12-3/TRBV12-4 | . | . | TRBJ1-5
CASSDPEGSGETQYF | TGCGCCAGCAGCGACCCTGAGGGGTCGGGAGAGACCCAGTACTTC | TRBV5-1 | many | . | TRBJ2-5